The 9 T cell receptor beta chains reported below all come from one sample, sequenced in a study of shared clonotypes between healthy human individuals. CD45RO-negative, CCR7-positively selected cells formed the naive CD8 fraction, excluding terminally differentiated effector memory CD45RA+ cells. The method was immunoSEQ multiplex PCR; TCRdb's version includes in-frame clones alone and lacks a portion of them. Among under 1 million clones listed, roughly 96% were seen once. The sequenced sample was naive CD8+ T cells sorted from blood. These receptor sequences come from a man aged 25 to 45 in good health.

The V and J genes are TRBV13 and TRBJ2-1; 8 nucleotides line up with TRBD2. CDR1 and CDR2 (germline): PRHDT, FYEKMQ (reference sequence). Trimming at V came to 5 bases and at J to 9 bases, leaving 9 bases not matched to a gene. This CDR3 has 14 amino acids. Written as DNA, the CDR3 is TGTGCCAGCAGCCTTACAGCGGGAGTGGGTGAGCAGTTCTTC. Its translation: CASSLTAGVGEQFF.

The genes are TRBV7-8 and TRBJ2-3; 12 nucleotides align to TRBD2. Per germline, CDR1 SGHVS and CDR2 FQNEAQ. The CDR3 consists of 14 residues. With 6 bases clipped from V and 5 bases from J, the junction kept 3 bases outside the gene matches. CDR3 residues: CASRTSGSGDTQYF. The CDR3 DNA follows: TGTGCCAGCAGGACTAGCGGGAGTGGAGATACGCAGTATTTT.

This clone was observed a single time. The genes are TRBV5-1 and TRBJ2-1; 9 bases map to TRBD1. CDR1 and CDR2 (germline): SGHRS, YFSETQ. The trim removed 2 bases at V and 9 bases at J, leaving 9 bases unmatched. The CDR3 has 15 amino acids. The CDR3 nucleotides read TGCGCCAGCAGCTTTGGGGACAGGGTATCGGGTGAGCAGTTCTTC. Its translation is CASSFGDRVSGEQFF. The variable domain in full, with the rest retrieved from reference TRBV5-1 and TRBJ2-1, is KAGVTQTPRYLIKTRGQQVTLSCSPISGHRSVSWYQQTPGQGLQFLFEYFSETQRNKGNFPGRFSGRQFSNSRSEMNVSTLELGDSALYLCASSFGDRVSGEQFFGPGTRLTVL.

This clone was seen only once. This chain uses TRBV7-8 with TRBJ2-1; maybe TRBD1 (6 bases). The V gene's germline CDR1 is SGHVS and CDR2 FQNEAQ. This CDR3 is built from 13 residues. The ends were cut back, 1 base at V and 9 bases at J, with 10 bases in the middle. CDR3 sequence: CASSLGTRGEQFF. The CDR3, as DNA: TGTGCCAGCAGCTTAGGGACCAGGGGTGAGCAGTTCTTC.

This rearrangement joins TRBV4-2 to TRBJ1-4, with 9 bases that match TRBD1. V lost 4 bases and J lost 8; bases outside the gene matches: 8. The CDR3 spans 15 residues. Germline CDR1 LGHNA, CDR2 YNFKEQ. As DNA, the CDR3 is TGTGCCAGCAGCCGTGGGACAGGGCTAACCGAAAAACTGTTTTTT. Amino acid sequence: CASSRGTGLTEKLFF.

V and J are TRBV9 and TRBJ2-5, with D possibly being TRBD1 or TRBD2 (5 bases each). The germline gives CDR1 SGDLS, CDR2 YYNGEE. With 2 bases removed from V and 2 bases from J, the gap between germline ends came to 13 bases. The CDR3 has 15 residues. This CDR3 reads CASSVYGAIQETQYF. The DNA of the CDR3 is TGTGCCAGCAGCGTCTACGGGGCAATACAAGAGACCCAGTACTTC.

The gene calls are TRBV5-8 and TRBJ2-1; 12 bases fit TRBD2. J gave up 3 bases and V 5 bases, and 9 bases lay outside the gene matches. The CDR3 has 17 amino acids. From germline, CDR1 is SGHTS and CDR2 YDEGEE. CDR3 region: CASSKSLAGGFYNEQFF. Here the CDR3 DNA reads TGTGCCAGCAGTAAATCTCTAGCGGGAGGGTTCTACAATGAGCAGTTCTTC.

This chain connects TRBV11-3 to TRBJ2-1; D unclear. The V end lost 6 bases, the J end lost 9 bases, and 18 bases lay between the germline ends. Germline CDR1 is SGHNT and CDR2 is YENEEA. This CDR3 has 14 amino acids. In DNA, the CDR3 is TGTGCCAGCAGTCTAAAAACCGGACGGCCTGAGCAGTTCTTC. Translation: CASSLKTGRPEQFF.

The CDR3 region is CASSIRLSSYNEQFF. Here the CDR3 DNA reads TGTGCCAGCAGCATCCGACTGAGCTCCTACAATGAGCAGTTCTTC. The genes are TRBV5-5 and TRBJ2-1, with D unclear. This CDR3 spans 15 amino acids. The germline V and J ends were trimmed by 4 bases and 0 bases, with 11 bases remaining between them. CDR1 is SGHKS, CDR2 YYEKEE, per germline (reference sequence). The full variable domain, with the rest looked up from reference TRBV5-5 and TRBJ2-1, is DAGVTQSPTHLIKTRGQQVTLRCSPISGHKSVSWYQQVLGQGPQFIFQYYEKEERGRGNFPDRFSARQFPNYSSELNVNALLLGDSALYLCASSIRLSSYNEQFFGPGTRLTVL.